This passage covers 29 T cell receptor beta chains from one sample sequenced in a study of blood T cells in healthy people across ages. Combining a sample-barcoded 5' primer with a J-beta primer mix, a second PCR ran for 7 to 11 cycles. TCRdb ran MiXCR on the 5' RACE reads and lists one entry per CDR3 protein. The table includes some 1,800,000 distinct CDR3 sequences, around 40% detected once. Specimen: blood. The receptors were sampled from a human donor in good health.

The chain links TRBV9 to TRBJ2-7; D may be TRBD1 or TRBD2 (7 bases each). V lost 6 bases to trimming and J lost 3 bases, with 22 bases between them. Germline CDR1 reads SGDLS; CDR2 reads YYNGEE. The CDR3 is 16 amino acids. The CDR3 coding sequence is TGTGCCAGCACCCCAGGGGGGGACGGTTGGGACTACGAGCAGTACTTC. Amino acids: CASTPGGDGWDYEQYF.

This clonotype was recorded a few times. The chain employs TRBV29-1 and TRBJ2-7, with D perhaps matching TRBD1 (6 bases). This CDR3 contains 17 residues. In germline, CDR1 is SQVTM, CDR2 ANQGSEA. V was trimmed by 3 bases and J by 7 bases, leaving 28 bases between them. In nucleotides, the CDR3 is TGCAGCGTTGAGACTAACTTATGGGGGCTCCCCTCGGGGGAGCAGTACTTC. Translating gives CSVETNLWGLPSGEQYF.

The chain recombines TRBV6-5 with TRBJ2-7, with 9 bases fitting TRBD1. There are 15 residues in the CDR3. CDR1 is MNHEY and CDR2 is SVGAGI in the germline V gene. J was trimmed by 2 bases and V by 6 bases; bases with no gene match: 8. CDR3 sequence reads: CASSRGTGRTYEQYF. CDR3 DNA sequence: TGTGCCAGCAGCCGGGGGACAGGGCGAACCTACGAGCAGTACTTC.

The chain joins TRBV3-1 to TRBJ2-1, with TRBD2 identical over 9 bases. V shed 3 bases and J 4 bases; nucleotides not matched to a gene: 4. Germline V CDR1 and CDR2: LGHDT, YNNKEL (reference sequence). There are 15 residues in the CDR3. The CDR3 region has the DNA TGTGCCAGCAGCCATGAAGCGGGGGGTTACAATGAGCAGTTCTTC. Translating it yields CASSHEAGGYNEQFF.

The chain links TRBV24-1 to TRBJ1-2; the D is unclear. Germline V gene sequence: CDR1 KGHDR, CDR2 SFDVKD. The CDR3 totals 12 residues. V was trimmed by 7 bases and J by 2 bases, leaving 7 bases between them. The chain's CDR3 is CATRRTNYGYTF. CDR3 DNA: TGTGCCACCAGACGGACCAACTATGGCTACACCTTC.

The chain carries TRBV5-1 and TRBJ2-4; possible D gene TRBD2, 7 bases. This CDR3 comprises 14 residues. Germline CDR1 reads SGHRS; CDR2 reads YFSETQ. V lost 0 bases, J lost 8 bases, and 12 bases lay in between. This chain's CDR3 is CASSLEGGAYIQYF. The CDR3 bases are TGCGCCAGCAGCTTGGAAGGGGGGGCATACATTCAGTACTTC.

This clonotype was seen a single time. V is TRBV15 and J is TRBJ2-1, with 10 bases aligning to TRBD1. The CDR3 contains 16 residues. J gave up 9 bases and V 3 bases, and 11 bases lay outside the gene matches. CDR1 is LNHNV, CDR2 YYDKDF, per germline (reference sequence). In DNA form, the CDR3 reads TGTGCCACCAGCAGGGGTTCGGGACAGGGGTACGGTGAGCAGTTCTTC. Amino acid sequence: CATSRGSGQGYGEQFF.

This clonotype was seen a single time. Here the CDR3 DNA reads TGTGCCAGCAGCCAAGAAGTCGGACAGGGACATAATGAGCAGTTCTTC. It is translated as CASSQEVGQGHNEQFF. The gene calls are TRBV14 and TRBJ2-1; 8 bases line up with TRBD1. V gave up 0 bases and J gave up 7 bases; unmatched junction bases: 8. This CDR3 spans 16 amino acids. Germline V gives CDR1 SGHDN, CDR2 FVKESK.

V gene TRBV7-2 combines with J gene TRBJ1-5; a weak D match, TRBD1 (6 bases). V lost 4 bases to trimming and J lost 7 bases, with 14 bases between them. This CDR3 contains 14 residues. Germline lookup yields CDR1 SGHTA and CDR2 FQGNSA. The CDR3 nucleotides read TGTGCCAGCAGCTCGCAGGGGCCCGAGCAGCCCCAGCATTTT. Its translation: CASSSQGPEQPQHF.

This chain uses TRBV13 with TRBJ2-1; D gene unclear. The germline CDR1 and CDR2 sequences are PRHDT and FYEKMQ (reference sequence). This CDR3 comprises 16 residues. Trimming shortened V by 0 bases and J by 0 bases, and 9 bases separated the two germline ends. The DNA for the CDR3 is TGTGCCAGCAGCTTAGGCCGATTAAGCTCCTACAATGAGCAGTTCTTC. Translated: CASSLGRLSSYNEQFF. Variable domain in full (rest from reference TRBV13 and TRBJ2-1): AAGVIQSPRHLIKEKRETATLKCYPIPRHDTVYWYQQGPGQDPQFLISFYEKMQSDKGSIPDRFSAQQFSDYHSELNMSSLELGDSALYFCASSLGRLSSYNEQFFGPGTRLTVL.

This chain joins TRBV6-2 or TRBV6-3 and TRBJ2-5, with 7 bases that match TRBD2. Germline trimming cut 8 bases from V and 5 bases from J; bases unmatched to any gene: 14. The CDR3 contains 15 residues. Germline-derived CDR1 and CDR2 are MNHEY and SVGEGT. The CDR3 DNA sequence: TGTGCCAGCTCGGGGCTAGCGGATATTTGGGAGACCCAGTACTTC. Amino acid sequence: CASSGLADIWETQYF.

The V call is TRBV10-2, the J call TRBJ2-1; 7 nucleotides agree with TRBD1. Germline CDR1 WSHSY, CDR2 SAAADI. V lost 10 bases, J lost 2 bases, and 8 bases stayed unmatched. The CDR3 consists of 14 residues. The CDR3 DNA reads TGCGCCATGTCGAGGGGGCCGCCCTACAATGAGCAGTTCTTC. Protein product: CAMSRGPPYNEQFF.

This clonotype was detected many times. This chain uses TRBV7-2 with TRBJ2-6; 7 bases agree with TRBD1. The ends lost 4 bases at V and 0 bases at J; junction bases unmatched: 9. Germline CDR1 reads SGHTA; CDR2 reads FQGNSA. This CDR3 is 18 amino acids long. CDR3 loop: CASSYRTGIVSGANVLTF. The CDR3 nucleotides read TGTGCCAGCAGCTATCGGACAGGCATAGTCTCTGGGGCCAACGTCCTGACTTTC.

As for this clonotype: One junction end disagrees with the germline gene, perhaps due to a read error. The chain links TRBV5-6 to TRBJ2-5; 8 bases map to TRBD2. The CDR3 is made up of 16 amino acids. From germline, CDR1 is SGHDT and CDR2 YYEEEE. CDR3 coding DNA: TGTGCCAACAGCTTGGCGGTAGCGGGGTACCAAGAGACCCAGTACTTC. Its protein product is CANSLAVAGYQETQYF.

In its sample, this clonotype was seen a few times. The chain is built from TRBV5-1 and TRBJ2-3, with a weak D call TRBD2 (6 bases). The V gene's germline CDR1 is SGHRS and CDR2 YFSETQ. The V gene lost 3 bases and the J gene lost 5 bases, with 19 bases spanning the gap. This CDR3 has 16 residues. The CDR3 here is CASSWTPGLAVDTQYF. The DNA for the CDR3 is TGCGCCAGCAGCTGGACTCCGGGACTCGCCGTAGATACGCAGTATTTT.

This clonotype turned up a few times. Here the CDR3 DNA reads TGTGCCACCAGCCCCTCAGGGTCCAGCTCCTACAATGAGCAGTTCTTC. This encodes CATSPSGSSSYNEQFF. The chain has TRBV24-1 and TRBJ2-1, with a weak D call TRBD1 (5 bases). This CDR3 comprises 16 residues. CDR1 KGHDR and CDR2 SFDVKD come from the germline V gene. The ends were cut back, 7 bases at V and 0 bases at J, with 15 bases in the middle.

This clonotype was counted between two and nine times. The V call is TRBV20-1, the J call TRBJ2-7; TRBD1 matches 7 bases. Trimming took 1 base from V and 0 from J; bases not matched to a gene: 6. Germline V gene sequence: CDR1 DFQATT, CDR2 SNEGSKA (reference sequence). There are 15 residues in the CDR3. The CDR3 DNA follows: TGCAGTGCTAGAGCGCACAGGGGCTTCTCCTACGAGCAGTACTTC. Translating gives CSARAHRGFSYEQYF.

The chain uses TRBV29-1 and TRBJ2-3; perhaps TRBD1 as D (6 bases). The CDR3 runs 13 residues. Between the trimmed V and J ends, which lost 6 bases and 3 bases, there was a span of 13 bases. CDR1 and CDR2 (germline): SQVTM, ANQGSEA. In nucleotides, the CDR3 is TGCAGCGTGGACGGGACACAGACAGATACGCAGTATTTT. This sequence encodes CSVDGTQTDTQYF.

The V gene is TRBV20-1, the J gene TRBJ2-7; 12 bases are shared with TRBD1. This CDR3 has 15 residues. J was trimmed by 4 bases and V by 1 base; bases with no gene match: 5. Germline V lookup: CDR1 DFQATT, CDR2 SNEGSKA (reference sequence). This CDR3 is CSARGGTGGRYEQYF. In DNA, the CDR3 is TGCAGTGCTAGAGGAGGGACAGGGGGCAGGTACGAGCAGTACTTC.

The genes are TRBV7-9 and TRBJ2-1; D is possibly TRBD2 (7 bases). The germline V gene encodes CDR1 SEHNR and CDR2 FQNEAQ (reference sequence). The CDR3 is 15 residues long. The V end lost 3 bases, the J end lost 6 bases, and 15 bases lay between the germline ends. CDR3 sequence: CASSFAGGRINEQFF. In nucleotides, the CDR3 is TGTGCCAGCAGCTTCGCCGGGGGGCGTATCAATGAGCAGTTCTTC.

This clonotype came up a few times. V is TRBV9 and J is TRBJ2-1; 7 nucleotides line up with TRBD1. CDR3 length: 15 residues. Germline V gene lookup returns CDR1 SGDLS and CDR2 YYNGEE. Germline trimming cut 1 base from V and 4 bases from J; bases unmatched to any gene: 5. The CDR3: CASSVIQGDYNEQFF. The DNA for the CDR3 is TGTGCCAGCAGCGTAATTCAGGGGGATTACAATGAGCAGTTCTTC.

This clonotype was seen more than once but under ten times. V is TRBV7-9 and J is TRBJ1-5; D possibly corresponds to TRBD1 (5 bases). V was clipped by 6 bases and J by 6 bases, with 15 bases between them. The CDR3 is 14 amino acids. Germline assignment: CDR1 SEHNR and CDR2 FQNEAQ (reference sequence). The CDR3 is CASSPQGTSQPQHF. CDR3 nucleotides: TGTGCCAGCAGTCCGCAGGGAACCAGTCAGCCCCAGCATTTT.

This sequence joins TRBV20-1 and TRBJ1-6; D is possibly TRBD1 (6 bases). The CDR3 loop spans 15 amino acids. V lost 6 bases and J lost 15, with 27 bases in between. Germline-derived CDR1 and CDR2 are DFQATT and SNEGSKA (reference sequence). DNA of the CDR3: TGCAGTGCCCCCCCGGAGGGACACACCACTTATGGCCTCCACTTT. Amino acids: CSAPPEGHTTYGLHF.

The chain is built from TRBV10-3 and TRBJ1-4, with D possibly matching TRBD1 (6 bases). The germline V gene encodes CDR1 ENHRY and CDR2 SYGVKD. The CDR3 has 14 amino acids. Trimming left V 5 bases short and J 4 bases short, with 11 bases between. The CDR3 sequence is CAISRGRNNEKLFF. Written as DNA, the CDR3 is TGTGCCATCAGTCGGGGGCGGAATAATGAAAAACTGTTTTTT.

This clonotype was found a few times. The chain recombines TRBV5-1 with TRBJ2-4; 14 bases map to TRBD2. The length of the CDR3 is 16 residues. The V segment lost 4 bases and the J segment 8 bases; nucleotides outside the gene matches: 8. Germline V lookup: CDR1 SGHRS, CDR2 YFSETQ. CDR3 region: CASSPGLAGGWDIQYF. The CDR3 coding sequence is TGCGCCAGCAGCCCAGGACTAGCGGGGGGTTGGGACATTCAGTACTTC.

The sample holds a few counts of this clonotype. The CDR3 loop reads CAISQVGDNEQFF. The DNA of the CDR3 is TGTGCCATCAGCCAAGTAGGAGATAATGAGCAGTTCTTC. The rearrangement uses TRBV10-3 and TRBJ2-1; unclear D gene. Germline loops: CDR1 ENHRY, CDR2 SYGVKD. V lost 6 bases to trimming and J lost 7 bases, with 13 bases between them. This CDR3 has 13 amino acids.

Of note for this clonotype: At one boundary the junction diverges from the germline segment, which might be a read error. The chain employs TRBV5-1 and TRBJ2-6, with D tentatively TRBD1 (5 bases). CDR3 length: 16 amino acids. The germline V gene encodes CDR1 SGHRS and CDR2 YFSETQ. CDR3 DNA sequence: TGCGCCAGCAGCTTGGCGAGTCTCTCTGGGGCCAACGTCCGGACTTTC. It codes for CASSLASLSGANVRTF.

The chain couples TRBV12-3 or TRBV12-4 to TRBJ2-3; D possibly matches TRBD1 or TRBD2 (5 bases each). This CDR3 region has 17 residues. V was shortened by 4 bases and J by 3 bases, with 20 bases between the two germline ends. The CDR3 DNA sequence: TGTGCCAGCAGTTCGGGATTAAGGACATTTCGAACAGATACGCAGTATTTT. Protein sequence: CASSSGLRTFRTDTQYF.

The chain recombines TRBV2 with TRBJ1-1; D not resolved. The length of the CDR3 is 15 residues. V shed 5 bases and J shed 3 bases, with 16 bases lying between them. The germline CDR1 and CDR2 sequences are SNHLY and FYNNEI. The CDR3: CASSLPLGSHTEAFF. CDR3 coding DNA: TGTGCCAGCAGTCTCCCGCTGGGCAGCCACACTGAAGCTTTCTTT.